These T cell receptor beta chains were read from a single sample in a study of spatial heterogeneity in lung cancer. Each CDR3 protein is one row after TCRdb ran MiXCR on the 5' RACE reads. The sample consists of 39,000 or so distinct CDR3 sequences, roughly a tenth of them appearing once. The source was PBMCs, collected at follow-up. These receptors were obtained from a female donor with early-stage non-small cell lung cancer. Both conserved end residues are part of each CDR3. The order of the fields is J gene, clone size, V gene, D gene, CDR3 DNA, CDR3 protein. A D gene is named only where the DNA matches it firmly. Only part of the rows carry a size: once, few, many, or a class if the clone is expanded.

>TRBJ2-5|many|TRBV28|TRBD2
TGTGCCAGCGGTCCCTCTAGCGGGGGATGGGAGACCCAGTACTTC
CASGPSSGGWETQYF
>TRBJ1-2|.|TRBV28|.
TGTGCCAGCAGTTTCCCTGACAGAATTGCAAACCTTCCTATCTATGGCTACACCTTC
CASSFPDRIANLPIYGYTF
>TRBJ2-3|many|TRBV10-3|TRBD2
TGTGCCATCAGTGACGGGGCTAGCGGGGGAACAGATACGCAGTATTTT
CAISDGASGGTDTQYF
>TRBJ1-1|.|TRBV6-5|.
TGTGCCAGCAGTTACGGTTGGAGCGGAAACACTGAAGCTTTCTTT
CASSYGWSGNTEAFF
>TRBJ2-5|.|TRBV7-8|.
TGTGCCAGCAGCAGACAAGAGACCCAGTACTTC
CASSRQETQYF
>TRBJ2-5|.|TRBV3-1|TRBD2
TGTGCCAGCAGCCCCACCCTAGCGGGGGCAGAGACCCAGTACTTC
CASSPTLAGAETQYF
>TRBJ2-7|few|TRBV12-5|.
TGTGCTAGTGGTCCACGACAGCGCTCCTACGAGCAGTACTTC
CASGPRQRSYEQYF
>TRBJ1-2|many|TRBV18|.
TGTGCCAGCTCACTTGCCGGGACGGATGGCTACACCTTC
CASSLAGTDGYTF
>TRBJ2-2|many|TRBV6-2/TRBV6-3|.
TGTGCCAGCAGTTACGAAAGGGGGGGGGCCACCCTTTCGAACACCGGGGAGCTGTTTTTT
CASSYERGGATLSNTGELFF
>TRBJ1-3|.|TRBV2|.
TGTGCCAGCAGTGTCCGGGGAACTGGAAACACCATATATTTT
CASSVRGTGNTIYF
>TRBJ2-2|few|TRBV28|.
TGTGCCAGCAACTGGGCAGGGGACACCGGGGAGCTGTTTTTT
CASNWAGDTGELFF
>TRBJ2-7|many|TRBV4-3|.
TGCGCCAGCAGCCAAGATCGGAGAGCGGTCTACGAGCAGTACTTC
CASSQDRRAVYEQYF
>TRBJ1-3|few|TRBV11-2|.
TGTGCCAGCAGTGACAGGAGAGTATCTGGAAACACCATATATTTT
CASSDRRVSGNTIYF
>TRBJ2-1|few|TRBV7-2|.
TGTGCCAGCAGCTTAGCGCAGTCGGGGGAGCAGTTCTTC
CASSLAQSGEQFF
>TRBJ1-2|many|TRBV11-2|TRBD1
TGTGCCAGCAGCCCCTGGACAGGGAAGAAGGATGGCTACACCTTC
CASSPWTGKKDGYTF
>TRBJ2-3|many|TRBV28|.
TGTGCCAGCGATCCCCGGGGGGATACGCAGTATTTT
CASDPRGDTQYF
>TRBJ1-1|many|TRBV19|.
TGTGCCAGTAAGGTGGTACAGGACATGAACACTGAAGCTTTCTTT
CASKVVQDMNTEAFF
>TRBJ1-5|many|TRBV6-5|.
TGTGCCAGCAGTTACTCGATCCAATCGCAGCCCCAGCATTTT
CASSYSIQSQPQHF
>TRBJ2-6|.|TRBV28|.
TGTGCCAGCAGCGGGCCAGGGGTAATGGGGGCCAACGTCCTGACTTTC
CASSGPGVMGANVLTF
>TRBJ2-3|many|TRBV24-1|.
TGTGCCACCAGTGAACCCACCCCGCCAGATACGCAGTATTTT
CATSEPTPPDTQYF
>TRBJ2-2|many|TRBV29-1|TRBD1
TGCAGCGTTAAGGTATTAAGCGGACAGGCCGCGAACACCGGGGAGCTGTTTTTT
CSVKVLSGQAANTGELFF
>TRBJ1-2|many|TRBV28|.
TGTGCCAGCAGTTTATTGGGAAGCTATGGCTACACCTTC
CASSLLGSYGYTF
>TRBJ2-7|few|TRBV7-9|.
TGTGCCAGCAGCCCGACAGCCGTGTCCTACGAGCAGTACTTC
CASSPTAVSYEQYF
>TRBJ2-7|many|TRBV30|TRBD1
TGTGCCTGGAGTGCCGGGACAGCGGTGGGGGAGCAGTACTTC
CAWSAGTAVGEQYF
>TRBJ1-5|many|TRBV20-1|.
TGCAGTGCTGCCCGGTTTGGTCAGCCCCAGCATTTT
CSAARFGQPQHF
>TRBJ2-1|many|TRBV3-1|.
TGTGCCAGCATTGACATCAGGGCCCCCAATGAGCAGTTCTTC
CASIDIRAPNEQFF
>TRBJ1-6|.|TRBV2|.
TGTGCCAGCAGCGGGTCGAACGGGTATTCACCCCTCCACTTT
CASSGSNGYSPLHF
>TRBJ1-5|many|TRBV3-1|.
TGTGCCAGCAGCCAAGATCGGAGGCAGCCCCAGCATTTT
CASSQDRRQPQHF
>TRBJ1-1|.|TRBV12-3/TRBV12-4|.
TGTGCCAGCAGTTTATCAGGGCAAGGGACTGAAGCTTTCTTT
CASSLSGQGTEAFF
>TRBJ1-1|.|TRBV6-5|.
TGTGCCAGCAGTGCTCAGAGGGGGGTCACTGAAGCTTTCTTT
CASSAQRGVTEAFF
>TRBJ2-5|few|TRBV4-1|.
TGCGTCAGCAGCCAGACCCTACTAGAGAAAGAGACCCAGTACTTC
CVSSQTLLEKETQYF
>TRBJ2-7|.|TRBV12-3/TRBV12-4|.
TGTGCCAGCAGTTTAGGACTGGGAATGACCTACGAGCAGTACTTC
CASSLGLGMTYEQYF
>TRBJ2-7|medium-sized|TRBV28|TRBD1
TGTGCCAGCAGCCCCGGACAGGGCTACGAGCAGTACTTC
CASSPGQGYEQYF